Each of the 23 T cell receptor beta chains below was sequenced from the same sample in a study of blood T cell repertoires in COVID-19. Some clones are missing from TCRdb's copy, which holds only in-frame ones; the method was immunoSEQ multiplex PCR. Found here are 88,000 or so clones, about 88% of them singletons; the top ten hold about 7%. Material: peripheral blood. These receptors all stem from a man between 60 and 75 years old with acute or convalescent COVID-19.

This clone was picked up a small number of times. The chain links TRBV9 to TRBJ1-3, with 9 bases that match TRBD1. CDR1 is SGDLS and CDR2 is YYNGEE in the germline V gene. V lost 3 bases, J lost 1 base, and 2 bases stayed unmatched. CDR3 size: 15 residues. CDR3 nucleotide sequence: TGTGCCAGCAGCGCACAGGGGGCTTCTGGAAACACCATATATTTT. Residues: CASSAQGASGNTIYF.

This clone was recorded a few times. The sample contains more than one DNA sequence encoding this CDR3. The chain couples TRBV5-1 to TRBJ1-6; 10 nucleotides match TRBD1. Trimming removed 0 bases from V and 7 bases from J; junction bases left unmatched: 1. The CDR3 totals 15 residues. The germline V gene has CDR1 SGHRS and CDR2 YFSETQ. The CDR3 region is CASSLGQGANSPLHF. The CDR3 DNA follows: TGCGCCAGCAGCTTGGGACAGGGGGCCAATTCACCCCTCCACTTT.

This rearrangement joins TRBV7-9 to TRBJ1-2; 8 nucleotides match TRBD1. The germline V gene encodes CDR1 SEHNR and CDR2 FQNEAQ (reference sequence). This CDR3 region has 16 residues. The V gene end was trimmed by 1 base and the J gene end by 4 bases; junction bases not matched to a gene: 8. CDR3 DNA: TGTGCCAGCAGCTTAGGTGGGGGACAGGCCTTCTATGGCTACACCTTC. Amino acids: CASSLGGGQAFYGYTF. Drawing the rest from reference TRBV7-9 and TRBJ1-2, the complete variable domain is DTGVSQNPRHKITKRGQNVTFRCDPISEHNRLYWYRQTLGQGPEFLTYFQNEAQLEKSRLLSDRFSAERPKGSFSTLEIQRTEQGDSAMYLCASSLGGGQAFYGYTFGSGTRLTVV.

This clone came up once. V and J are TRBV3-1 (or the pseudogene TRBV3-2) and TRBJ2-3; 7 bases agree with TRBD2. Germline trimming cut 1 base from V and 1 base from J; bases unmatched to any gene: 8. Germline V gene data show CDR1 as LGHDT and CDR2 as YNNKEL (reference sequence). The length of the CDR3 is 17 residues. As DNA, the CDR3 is TGTGCCAGCAGCCAAGGGGGAGGGTCTACCCGCACAGATACGCAGTATTTT. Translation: CASSQGGGSTRTDTQYF.

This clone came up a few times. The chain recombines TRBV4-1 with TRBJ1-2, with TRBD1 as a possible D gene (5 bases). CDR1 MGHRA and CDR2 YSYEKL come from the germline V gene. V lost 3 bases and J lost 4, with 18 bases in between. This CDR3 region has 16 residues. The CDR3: CASSQTRSGSPYGYTF. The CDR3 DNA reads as TGCGCCAGCAGCCAGACTCGCTCAGGGTCCCCCTATGGCTACACCTTC.

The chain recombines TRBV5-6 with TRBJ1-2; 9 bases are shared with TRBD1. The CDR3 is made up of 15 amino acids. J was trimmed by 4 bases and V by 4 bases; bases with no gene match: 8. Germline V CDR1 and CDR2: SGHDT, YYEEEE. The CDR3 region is CASSVQGAIAYGYTF. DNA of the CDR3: TGTGCCAGCAGCGTACAGGGGGCGATCGCCTATGGCTACACCTTC.

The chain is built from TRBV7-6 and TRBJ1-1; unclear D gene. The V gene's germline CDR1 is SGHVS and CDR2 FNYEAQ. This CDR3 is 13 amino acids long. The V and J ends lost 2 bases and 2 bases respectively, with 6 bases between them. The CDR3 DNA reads TGTGCCAGCAGCTTACCGGGTAACACTGAAGCTTTCTTT. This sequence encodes CASSLPGNTEAFF.

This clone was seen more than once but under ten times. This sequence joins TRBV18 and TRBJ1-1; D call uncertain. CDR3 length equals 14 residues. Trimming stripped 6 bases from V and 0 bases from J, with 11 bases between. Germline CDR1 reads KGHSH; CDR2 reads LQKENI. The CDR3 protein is CASSPFRVNTEAFF. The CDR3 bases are TGTGCCAGCTCCCCATTCCGGGTGAACACTGAAGCTTTCTTT.

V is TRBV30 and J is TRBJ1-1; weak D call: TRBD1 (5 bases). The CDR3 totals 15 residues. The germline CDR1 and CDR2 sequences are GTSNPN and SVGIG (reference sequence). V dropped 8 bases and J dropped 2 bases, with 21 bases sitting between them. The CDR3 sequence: CAIIKWSTVNTEAFF. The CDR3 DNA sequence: TGTGCCATCATAAAATGGTCGACAGTTAACACTGAAGCTTTCTTT.

CDR3 in amino acids: CASTVGQGESNSPLHF. CDR3 nucleotides: TGTGCCAGCACCGTTGGACAGGGGGAGAGTAATTCACCCCTCCACTTT. The chain employs TRBV2 and TRBJ1-6; 10 bases align to TRBD1. Trimming at V came to 7 bases and at J to 6 bases, leaving 9 bases not matched to a gene. Germline V gene sequence: CDR1 SNHLY, CDR2 FYNNEI. The CDR3 is made up of 16 amino acids.

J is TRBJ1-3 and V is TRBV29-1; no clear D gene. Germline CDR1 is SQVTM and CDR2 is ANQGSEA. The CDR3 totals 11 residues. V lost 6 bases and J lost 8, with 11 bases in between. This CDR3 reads CSVRVGDTIYF. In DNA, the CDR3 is TGCAGCGTCCGAGTCGGGGACACCATATATTTT.

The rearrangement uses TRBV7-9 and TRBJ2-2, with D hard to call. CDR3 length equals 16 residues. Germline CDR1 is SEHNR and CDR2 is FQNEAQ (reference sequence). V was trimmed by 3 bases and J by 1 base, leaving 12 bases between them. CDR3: CASSFRRIRNTGELFF. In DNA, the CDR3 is TGTGCCAGCAGCTTCCGGCGGATTAGGAACACCGGGGAGCTGTTTTTT. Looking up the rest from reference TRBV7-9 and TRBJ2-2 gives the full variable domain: DTGVSQNPRHKITKRGQNVTFRCDPISEHNRLYWYRQTLGQGPEFLTYFQNEAQLEKSRLLSDRFSAERPKGSFSTLEIQRTEQGDSAMYLCASSFRRIRNTGELFFGEGSRLTVL.

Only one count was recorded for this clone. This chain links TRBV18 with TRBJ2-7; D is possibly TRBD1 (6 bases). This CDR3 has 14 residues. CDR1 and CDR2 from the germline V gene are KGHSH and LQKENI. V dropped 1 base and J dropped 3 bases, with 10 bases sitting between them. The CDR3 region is CASSPRRGRYEQYF. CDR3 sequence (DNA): TGTGCCAGCTCACCACGCAGGGGCCGCTACGAGCAGTACTTC.

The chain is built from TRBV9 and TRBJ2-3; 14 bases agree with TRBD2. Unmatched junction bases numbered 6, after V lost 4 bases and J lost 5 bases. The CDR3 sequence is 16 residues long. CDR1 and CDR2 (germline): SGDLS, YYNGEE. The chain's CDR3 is CASSSGTSGGGDTQYF. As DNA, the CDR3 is TGTGCCAGCAGCAGTGGGACTAGCGGGGGCGGAGATACGCAGTATTTT.

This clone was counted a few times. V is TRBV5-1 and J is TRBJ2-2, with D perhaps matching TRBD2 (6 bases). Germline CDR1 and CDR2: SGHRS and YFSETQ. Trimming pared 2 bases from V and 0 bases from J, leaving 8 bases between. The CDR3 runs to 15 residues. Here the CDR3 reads CASSFLASNTGELFF. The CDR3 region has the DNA TGCGCCAGCAGCTTCCTAGCGTCGAACACCGGGGAGCTGTTTTTT.

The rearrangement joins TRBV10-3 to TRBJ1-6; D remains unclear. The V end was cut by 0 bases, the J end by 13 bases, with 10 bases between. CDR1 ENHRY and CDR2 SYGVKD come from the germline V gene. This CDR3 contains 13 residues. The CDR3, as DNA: TGTGCCATCAGTGAGTCAGGTCCGGGGCCCCTCCACTTT. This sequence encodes CAISESGPGPLHF.

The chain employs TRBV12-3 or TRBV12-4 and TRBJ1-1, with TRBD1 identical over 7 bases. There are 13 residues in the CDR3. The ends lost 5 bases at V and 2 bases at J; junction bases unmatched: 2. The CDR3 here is CASSTGANTEAFF. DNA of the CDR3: TGTGCCAGCAGTACAGGGGCTAACACTGAAGCTTTCTTT.

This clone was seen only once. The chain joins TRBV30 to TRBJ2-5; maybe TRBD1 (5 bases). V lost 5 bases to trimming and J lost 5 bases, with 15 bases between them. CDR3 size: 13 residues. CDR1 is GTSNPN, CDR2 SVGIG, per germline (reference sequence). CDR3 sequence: CAWGVDKGETQYF. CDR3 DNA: TGTGCCTGGGGAGTCGACAAGGGGGAGACCCAGTACTTC.

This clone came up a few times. This chain's CDR3 is CASSPPGARYSGELFF. In DNA form, the CDR3 reads TGTGCCAGCTCACCACCGGGGGCGAGGTACTCCGGGGAGCTGTTTTTT. The chain carries TRBV18 and TRBJ2-2; D might be TRBD1 (6 bases). Trimming left V 0 bases short and J 6 bases short, with 14 bases between. This CDR3 region has 16 residues. Germline V gene lookup returns CDR1 KGHSH and CDR2 LQKENI. Together with reference TRBV18 and TRBJ2-2, the CDR3 gives the full variable domain: NAGVMQNPRHLVRRRGQEARLRCSPMKGHSHVYWYRQLPEEGLKFMVYLQKENIIDESGMPKERFSAEFPKEGPSILRIQQVVRGDSAAYFCASSPPGARYSGELFFGEGSRLTVL.

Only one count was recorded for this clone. The CDR3 reads CASSEQRQGNYGYTF. In DNA, the CDR3 is TGTGCCAGCAGTGAACAAAGACAGGGAAACTATGGCTACACCTTC. This chain joins TRBV6-1 and TRBJ1-2; 7 positions match TRBD1. CDR1 and CDR2 (germline): MNHNS, SASEGT. The length of the CDR3 is 15 residues. The V and J ends lost 2 bases and 2 bases, in that order; junction bases with no gene match: 5.

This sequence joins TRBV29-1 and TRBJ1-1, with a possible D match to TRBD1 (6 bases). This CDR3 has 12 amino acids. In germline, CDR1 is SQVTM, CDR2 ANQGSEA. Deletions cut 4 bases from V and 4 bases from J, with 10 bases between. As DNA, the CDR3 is TGCAGCGTTGGAGAGGGGGGCACTGAAGCTTTCTTT. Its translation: CSVGEGGTEAFF.

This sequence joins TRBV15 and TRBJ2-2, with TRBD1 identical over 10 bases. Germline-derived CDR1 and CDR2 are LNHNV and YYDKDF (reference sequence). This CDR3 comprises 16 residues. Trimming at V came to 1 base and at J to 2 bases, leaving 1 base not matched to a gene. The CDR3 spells CATSRGQGANTGELFF. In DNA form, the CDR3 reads TGTGCCACCAGCAGAGGACAGGGGGCTAACACCGGGGAGCTGTTTTTT.

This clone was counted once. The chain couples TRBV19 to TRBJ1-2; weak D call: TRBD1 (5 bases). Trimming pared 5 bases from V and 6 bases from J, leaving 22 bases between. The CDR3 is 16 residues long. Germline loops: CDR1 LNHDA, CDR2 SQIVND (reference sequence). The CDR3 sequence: CASSPRGGTGLHGYTF. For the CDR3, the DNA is TGTGCCAGTAGTCCTCGGGGAGGGACTGGCCTCCATGGCTACACCTTC.